This T cell receptor (beta chain) appears in the sequencing data of a study of shared clonotypes between healthy human individuals (TCRdb year 2020). Broadly, across the study: The cohort comprised a couple of women and a few men aged 18 to 49 years. Per donor, three plates each were used for CD4 naive and CD4 memory, two for CD8 naive, and one for CD8 memory. Blood TCR repertoires of roughly 5 healthy adults were deeply sequenced to estimate repertoire size and the extent of clonotype sharing between individuals. To increase sequencing depth and limit assay-specific biases, TCR repertoire library preparation and sequencing were carried out by different laboratories using diverse techniques. Per donor, leukapheresis produced somewhere between about 0.94 and 9 billion PBMCs. Broader findings and caveats from the paper: Sampling was restricted to blood, and TCR repertoires in tissues likely differ from the TCR repertoires found in blood. The small number of donors limited the genetic and exposure-history diversity represented. Sharing across a handful of donors was observed for roughly 5% of naive CD4, over 3% of naive CD8, roughly 2.3% of memory CD4, and less than 0.45% of memory CD8 clonotypes. Pairwise subsampling led to the expectation that sequencing depth would affect the degree of clonotype sharing among donors. Estimated clonotype richness was generally larger for naive than for memory subsets. Compared with non-shared clonotypes, the clonotypes found in all four sorted-subset donors had higher generation probabilities. Incomplete sequencing was indicated by rarefaction of sorted-subset datasets, despite the large sequencing depth.

TCR CDR3 regions were amplified from genomic DNA by multiplex PCR using the deep immunoSEQ assay. Extracted genomic DNA from each cell subset was distributed evenly across all wells of several immunoSEQ 96-well plates, and each plate was treated as a replicate. For sorted subsets, around 0.2 ug of genomic DNA, equivalent to 25,000 to 35,000 T cell genomes, went into each replicate PCR. Purified libraries were measured with a Qubit 3.0 fluorometer, size-checked on a Bioanalyzer 2100, and measured again with the KAPA Library Quantification kit. Every immunoSEQ 96-well plate was sequenced on a separate single-read 150-cycle Illumina NextSeq 550 flow cell. Per the authors' processing: The immunoSEQ output contained only junctional sequences without quality scores, so filtering could not match that applied to full-length reads. To assign V/J genes and CDR3, sequences were annotated using PyIR, a Python wrapper for IgBLAST v1.9, with IMGT germline references. Reads with weak V/J assignments (E-value above 1e-6), missing CDR3, stop codons, out-of-frame junctions, or ambiguous translated residues were removed. V3J clonotypes were defined as sequences sharing an identical inferred V gene, J gene, and CDR3 amino acid sequence. The percentage overlap between two repertoires was calculated by dividing the number of shared unique clonotypes by the size of the smaller repertoire. RTK rarefaction, the Chao1 estimator, and Recon v2.1 estimates of unobserved clonotypes were used to assess repertoire richness. OLGA was used to compute generation probabilities for all TCRbeta clonotypes that the gDNA method yielded from a handful of donors. Drawn from immuneACCESS, this table holds only the in-frame rearrangements with V and J called that TCRdb kept. Clones are partly lost; checked studies trace under half to an unresolved V gene and leave the rest unexplained. The V and J calls and clone size are taken from that table; D and trimming were inferred from the DNA. The table for this sample lists about 380,000 clones; 96% of them were counted only once. Clones ranked in the top ten supply 0.32% of the sample.

Donors were healthy HIV-negative adults with no recently reported acute infections or vaccinations. Every donor was a Caucasian adult residing in Nashville, Tennessee, USA. CD8 memory samples were composed of magnetically selected CD45RO+ cells combined with CCR7-negative CD45RA+ effector memory (TemRA) cells. Blood was obtained by leukapheresis, after which PBMCs were separated by Ficoll-Histopaque density gradient centrifugation and cryopreserved in liquid nitrogen vapor phase. Analytical flow cytometry was used to check the purity and quantity of each magnetically sorted T cell population. Genomic DNA was isolated from every sorted fraction and measured by UV absorbance on a Nanodrop 2000c. For this clone: Its antigen remains unidentified. The input lacks base qualities; no much larger clone sits a single base away.

The TCR sequence derives from a man aged 25 to 45 in good health. Sequencing used memory CD8+ T cells sorted from blood. This specimen's cell subset or site label, per the study, means: CD45RO+ cells pooled with CCR7-negative TemRA cells.

The CDR3 region reads CASKKGPMEAWAFF. The DNA reads as follows: TGCGCCAGCAAGAAGGGGCCGATGGAGGCTTGGGCTTTCTTT. The chain links TRBV4-1 with TRBJ1-1; the D gene is perhaps TRBD1, from 5 matching bases. From its cysteine to its phenylalanine, the CDR3 spans 14 amino acids. CDR3 DNA is the only sequence kept; it has 42 bases, read in frame from the first base. Trimming at the junction amounts to 7 bases on V and 11 bases on J, and the germline ends lie 23 bases apart. The germline V gene encodes CDR1 MGHRA and CDR2 YSYEKL.